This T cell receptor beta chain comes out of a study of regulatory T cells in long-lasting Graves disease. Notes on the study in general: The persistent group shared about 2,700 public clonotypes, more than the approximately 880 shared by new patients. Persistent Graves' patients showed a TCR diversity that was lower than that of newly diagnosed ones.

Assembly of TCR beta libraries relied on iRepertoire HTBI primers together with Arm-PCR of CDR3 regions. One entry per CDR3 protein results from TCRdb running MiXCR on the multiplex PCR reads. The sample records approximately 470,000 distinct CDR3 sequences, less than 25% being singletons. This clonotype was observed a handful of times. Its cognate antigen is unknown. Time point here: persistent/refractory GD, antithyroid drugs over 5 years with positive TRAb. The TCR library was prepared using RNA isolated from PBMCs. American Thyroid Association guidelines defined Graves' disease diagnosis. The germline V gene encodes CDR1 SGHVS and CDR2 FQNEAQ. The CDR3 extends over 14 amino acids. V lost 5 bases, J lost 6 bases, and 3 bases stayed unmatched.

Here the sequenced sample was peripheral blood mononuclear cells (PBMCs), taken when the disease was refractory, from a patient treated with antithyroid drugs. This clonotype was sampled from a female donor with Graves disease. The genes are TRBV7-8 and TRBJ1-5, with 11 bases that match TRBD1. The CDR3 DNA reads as TGTGCCAGCAGCCAGGACAGGGGGCTTCAGCCCCAGCATTTT. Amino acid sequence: CASSQDRGLQPQHF.